The 22 T cell receptor beta chains below all came from one sample that was sequenced in a study of beta chain features in type 1 diabetes. These TCRs are of unknown antigen specificity. All of the isolated RNA was reverse transcribed, so expressed TCRB transcripts were sequenced. Only in-frame clones appear in the TCRdb table, and some are missing; sequencing was by immunoSEQ multiplex PCR. The data contain a few hundred thousand clones, approximately 13% of them singletons. Study-wide results and caveats: Across all four CD4+ subsets, people with type 1 diabetes showed modestly shorter TCRB CDR3s.

The material sequenced was naive CD4+ T cells from blood. All receptors come from a man aged 25-45 years with type 1 diabetes.

This clone was observed a handful of times. The J gene is TRBJ1-1, the V gene TRBV7-9; tentatively, D is TRBD1 (6 bases). The CDR3 loop spans 15 amino acids. CDR1 is SEHNR, CDR2 FQNEAQ, per germline (reference sequence). Trimming removed 6 bases at V and 1 base at J, with 15 bases between. As DNA, the CDR3 is TGTGCCAGCAGTCCTCAGGGACACTCGAACACTGAAGCTTTCTTT. Translating it yields CASSPQGHSNTEAFF. Supplemented by reference TRBV7-9 and TRBJ1-1, the full variable domain reads DTGVSQNPRHKITKRGQNVTFRCDPISEHNRLYWYRQTLGQGPEFLTYFQNEAQLEKSRLLSDRFSAERPKGSFSTLEIQRTEQGDSAMYLCASSPQGHSNTEAFFGQGTRLTVV.

The chain employs TRBV6-6 and TRBJ2-2; D unresolved. In germline, CDR1 is MNHNY, CDR2 SVGAGI (reference sequence). Trimming took off 0 bases at V and 7 bases at J, with 6 bases between the two ends. The CDR3 is 13 amino acids. CDR3 DNA: TGTGCCAGCAGTTACTCTGAGTTCGGGGAGCTGTTTTTT. This encodes CASSYSEFGELFF.

The J gene is TRBJ2-1, the V gene TRBV7-9; TRBD2 agrees at 8 bases. CDR3 size: 14 residues. Germline V lookup: CDR1 SEHNR, CDR2 FQNEAQ (reference sequence). Losses at the gene ends were 3 bases for V and 4 bases for J; bases not matched to a gene: 2. This CDR3 reads CASSFGTSYNEQFF. As DNA, the CDR3 is TGTGCCAGCAGCTTCGGGACTAGTTACAATGAGCAGTTCTTC. The full variable domain, its missing parts supplied by reference TRBV7-9 and TRBJ2-1, is DTGVSQNPRHKITKRGQNVTFRCDPISEHNRLYWYRQTLGQGPEFLTYFQNEAQLEKSRLLSDRFSAERPKGSFSTLEIQRTEQGDSAMYLCASSFGTSYNEQFFGPGTRLTVL.

The chain links TRBV5-6 to TRBJ2-3; TRBD2 matches at 8 bases. The ends lost 0 bases at V and 2 bases at J; junction bases unmatched: 11. Per germline, CDR1 SGHDT and CDR2 YYEEEE. The CDR3 length is 18 residues. CDR3 sequence (DNA): TGTGCCAGCAGCTTGGGGGCGGGGGGCGCGATCTTCACAGATACGCAGTATTTT. It is translated as CASSLGAGGAIFTDTQYF. Combining the CDR3 with reference TRBV5-6 and TRBJ2-3 gives the whole variable domain DAGVTQSPTHLIKTRGQQVTLRCSPKSGHDTVSWYQQALGQGPQFIFQYYEEEERQRGNFPDRFSGHQFPNYSSELNVNALLLGDSALYLCASSLGAGGAIFTDTQYFGPGTRLTVL.

This chain links TRBV25-1 with TRBJ2-1, with 7 bases aligning to TRBD2. The V gene's germline CDR1 is MGHDK and CDR2 SYGVNS. With V trimmed by 8 bases and J by 8 bases, 9 bases remained unmatched. The CDR3 extends over 13 amino acids. CDR3 protein: CASGEGGADEQFF. In nucleotides, the CDR3 is TGTGCCAGCGGGGAGGGAGGGGCTGATGAGCAGTTCTTC.

The table lists this clone with a few counts. The chain joins TRBV9 to TRBJ1-5, with unresolved D. The CDR3 has 13 amino acids. Germline values: CDR1 SGDLS, CDR2 YYNGEE. Trimming pared 0 bases from V and 5 bases from J, leaving 6 bases between. The CDR3 region has the DNA TGTGCCAGCAGCGTAGGGGAGGATCAGCCCCAGCATTTT. Translating gives CASSVGEDQPQHF.

This clone was found a few times. This rearrangement joins TRBV29-1 to TRBJ1-1; 7 nucleotides agree with TRBD1. Germline CDR1 reads SQVTM; CDR2 reads ANQGSEA. J gave up 4 bases and V 6 bases, and 8 bases lay outside the gene matches. The CDR3 loop spans 13 amino acids. DNA of the CDR3: TGCAGCGTGGCCCGACAGGGCGGCACTGAAGCTTTCTTT. It translates to CSVARQGGTEAFF.

This clone was counted only a few times. This rearrangement joins TRBV18 to TRBJ2-1, with 11 bases matching TRBD2. The CDR3 loop spans 16 amino acids. V shed 4 bases and J 3 bases; nucleotides not matched to a gene: 5. CDR1 is KGHSH, CDR2 LQKENI, per germline. CDR3 sequence reads: CASSLGTSGFYNEQFF. In DNA, the CDR3 is TGTGCCAGCTCACTTGGGACTAGCGGATTCTACAATGAGCAGTTCTTC.

This sequence joins TRBV19 and TRBJ2-2, with 7 positions matching TRBD1. With 6 bases clipped from V and 4 bases from J, the junction kept 5 bases outside the gene matches. The CDR3 has 14 amino acids. Germline values: CDR1 LNHDA, CDR2 SQIVND (reference sequence). The CDR3 here is CASRETGFTGELFF. For the CDR3, the DNA is TGTGCCAGTAGGGAGACAGGGTTCACCGGGGAGCTGTTTTTT. The variable domain in full, completed from reference TRBV19 and TRBJ2-2, reads DGGITQSPKYLFRKEGQNVTLSCEQNLNHDAMYWYRQDPGQGLRLIYYSQIVNDFQKGDIAEGYSVSREKKESFPLTVTSAQKNPTAFYLCASRETGFTGELFFGEGSRLTVL.

This clone was counted between two and nine times. The chain combines TRBV18 with TRBJ1-1, with 7 bases fitting TRBD1. V trimming: 8 bases; J trimming: 5 bases; junction bases outside the gene matches: 8. Germline V gene data show CDR1 as KGHSH and CDR2 as LQKENI. The CDR3 spans 13 residues. In DNA, the CDR3 is TGTGCCAGCCATACAGGGGAAGGGACTGAAGCTTTCTTT. This sequence encodes CASHTGEGTEAFF.

This clone was counted a few times. The rearrangement joins TRBV4-1 to TRBJ2-7, with 11 bases identical to TRBD1. Germline trimming cut 4 bases from V and 7 bases from J; bases unmatched to any gene: 9. The germline CDR1 and CDR2 sequences are MGHRA and YSYEKL. CDR3 length equals 15 residues. The CDR3 DNA sequence: TGCGCCAGCAGCCTCCTAGGGGACAGGGGGGATGAGCAGTACTTC. This gives the protein CASSLLGDRGDEQYF.

DNA of the CDR3: TGTGCCAGCAGTGACCTATATACGCAGTATTTT. As protein: CASSDLYTQYF. The chain couples TRBV6-4 to TRBJ2-3; D remains ambiguous. This CDR3 has 11 residues. The germline V gene has CDR1 MRHNA and CDR2 SNTAGT. Trimming took 2 bases from V and 7 from J, leaving 4 bases between them.

This clone was seen more than once but under ten times. The chain joins TRBV19 to TRBJ2-7; 9 nucleotides agree with TRBD2. CDR1 is LNHDA, CDR2 SQIVND, per germline (reference sequence). The CDR3 sequence is 14 residues long. V was clipped by 6 bases and J by 2 bases; unmatched bases: 5. The CDR3: CASSPGLATYEQYF. The DNA of the CDR3 is TGTGCCAGTAGCCCGGGACTAGCCACCTACGAGCAGTACTTC.

The chain uses TRBV6-6 and TRBJ2-1; D unclear. Deletions cut 4 bases from V and 8 bases from J, with 6 bases between. Germline V gives CDR1 MNHNY, CDR2 SVGAGI (reference sequence). CDR3 size: 11 residues. The CDR3 nucleotides read TGTGCCAGCAGTTTGGCCTATGAGCAGTTCTTC. Translated, it gives CASSLAYEQFF.

The chain has TRBV4-1 and TRBJ2-7; possibly TRBD2 for D (5 bases). V lost 3 bases and J lost 3, with 18 bases in between. This CDR3 has 16 amino acids. Germline CDR1 reads MGHRA; CDR2 reads YSYEKL. This CDR3 reads CASSQTSGRDYYEQYF. The CDR3 DNA reads as TGCGCCAGCAGCCAGACCTCGGGTCGGGATTACTACGAGCAGTACTTC.

The CDR3 sequence is CSVSPQGKSYNEQFF. The CDR3 nucleotides read TGCAGCGTTTCCCCCCAGGGTAAATCCTACAATGAGCAGTTCTTC. The chain links TRBV29-1 to TRBJ2-1, with TRBD1 as a possible D gene (5 bases). Trimming removed 5 bases at V and 1 base at J, with 15 bases between. Germline V gene data show CDR1 as SQVTM and CDR2 as ANQGSEA. CDR3 length: 15 amino acids.

This clone appeared once. At the DNA level, this CDR3 is encoded by other sequences in the same sample as well. The rearrangement uses TRBV5-1 and TRBJ2-1; 11 nucleotides align to TRBD2. CDR3 size: 15 residues. Germline V lookup: CDR1 SGHRS, CDR2 YFSETQ. V was clipped by 2 bases and J by 4 bases; unmatched bases: 2. This CDR3 is CASSFTSGSYNEQFF. The CDR3 DNA is TGCGCCAGCAGCTTTACTAGCGGGAGTTACAATGAGCAGTTCTTC.

The chain is built from TRBV18 and TRBJ1-1; TRBD1 is a possible D gene (5 bases). This CDR3 is built from 16 residues. Germline V CDR1 and CDR2: KGHSH, LQKENI. V gave up 2 bases and J gave up 4 bases, with 17 bases separating them. The CDR3 protein is CASSPAIGGEGTEAFF. The DNA for the CDR3 is TGTGCCAGCTCACCAGCGATCGGGGGAGAGGGCACTGAAGCTTTCTTT. Based on the CDR3 plus reference TRBV18 and TRBJ1-1, the full variable domain is NAGVMQNPRHLVRRRGQEARLRCSPMKGHSHVYWYRQLPEEGLKFMVYLQKENIIDESGMPKERFSAEFPKEGPSILRIQQVVRGDSAAYFCASSPAIGGEGTEAFFGQGTRLTVV.

This clone occurred a few times. This rearrangement joins TRBV2 to TRBJ1-5, with TRBD1 as a possible D gene (6 bases). V lost 2 bases and J 4 bases, leaving 9 bases between the germline ends. The V gene's germline CDR1 is SNHLY and CDR2 FYNNEI. CDR3 length: 14 residues. The CDR3 region is CASSERTENQPQHF. The CDR3 coding sequence is TGTGCCAGCAGTGAAAGGACAGAGAATCAGCCCCAGCATTTT. Together with reference TRBV2 and TRBJ1-5, the CDR3 gives the full variable domain: EPEVTQTPSHQVTQMGQEVILRCVPISNHLYFYWYRQILGQKVEFLVSFYNNEISEKSEIFDDQFSVERPDGSNFTLKIRSTKLEDSAMYFCASSERTENQPQHFGDGTRLSIL.

This clone was observed a single time. The identical CDR3 is also encoded by other nucleotide sequences in the sample. The chain links TRBV25-1 to TRBJ1-2; 7 nucleotides match TRBD1. V shed 6 bases, J shed 5 bases, and the junction held 3 bases outside the gene matches. Germline CDR1 is MGHDK and CDR2 is SYGVNS. CDR3 length: 12 residues. This CDR3 is CASSPGGYGYTF. The CDR3 DNA sequence: TGTGCCAGCAGCCCAGGGGGGTATGGCTACACCTTC.

V is TRBV5-1 and J is TRBJ1-5, with 9 bases aligning to TRBD1. The CDR3 loop spans 15 amino acids. CDR1 is SGHRS and CDR2 is YFSETQ in the germline V gene. J gave up 4 bases and V 4 bases, and 6 bases lay outside the gene matches. The DNA of the CDR3 is TGCGCCAGCAGCCCCTCCGGACAGGGGAATCAGCCCCAGCATTTT. It yields the protein CASSPSGQGNQPQHF.

This clone was seen more than once but under ten times. V is TRBV18 and J is TRBJ1-1; 7 nucleotides match TRBD1. J lost 3 bases, V lost 3 bases, and 1 base had no gene match. The CDR3 is 13 amino acids. Germline CDR1 and CDR2: KGHSH and LQKENI. The CDR3 here is CASSPTGDTEAFF. The DNA of the CDR3 is TGTGCCAGCTCACCCACAGGGGACACTGAAGCTTTCTTT.